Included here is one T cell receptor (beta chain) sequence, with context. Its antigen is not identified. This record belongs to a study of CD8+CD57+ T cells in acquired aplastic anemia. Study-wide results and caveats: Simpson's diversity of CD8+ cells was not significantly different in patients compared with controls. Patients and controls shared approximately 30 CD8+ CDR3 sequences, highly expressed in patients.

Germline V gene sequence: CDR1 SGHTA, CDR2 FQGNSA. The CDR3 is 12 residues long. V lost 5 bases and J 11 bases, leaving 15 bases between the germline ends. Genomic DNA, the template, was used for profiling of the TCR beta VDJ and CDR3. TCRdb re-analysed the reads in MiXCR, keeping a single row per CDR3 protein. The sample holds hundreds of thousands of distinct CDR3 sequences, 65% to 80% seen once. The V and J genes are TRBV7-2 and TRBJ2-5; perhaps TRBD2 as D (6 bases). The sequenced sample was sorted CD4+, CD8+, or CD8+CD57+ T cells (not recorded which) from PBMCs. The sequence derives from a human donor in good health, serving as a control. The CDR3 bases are TGTGCCAGCAGCCGACTAGTCCAGCGTCAGTACTTC. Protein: CASSRLVQRQYF.